A single sample is the source of the 24 T cell receptor beta chains below, sequenced in a study of blood T cell repertoires in COVID-19. Method: immunoSEQ multiplex PCR; TCRdb's copy keeps in-frame clones and lacks some. In the table there are roughly 140,000 clones, around 87% of which are singletons. The sample consisted of PBMCs or T cells enriched from blood (not recorded which). These receptors all stem from a woman in her twenties or thirties with acute COVID-19.

The chain couples TRBV18 to TRBJ2-7; tentatively, D is TRBD1 (6 bases). Trimming took 3 bases from V and 3 from J, leaving 9 bases between them. This CDR3 region has 13 residues. Germline V gene sequence: CDR1 KGHSH, CDR2 LQKENI. The CDR3, as DNA: TGTGCCAGCTCACCGGCACAGGGCTACGAGCAGTACTTC. Amino acids: CASSPAQGYEQYF.

V is TRBV2 and J is TRBJ2-6, with TRBD2 matching over 8 bases. The CDR3 has 14 residues. J lost 0 bases, V lost 10 bases, and 2 bases had no gene match. Per germline, CDR1 SNHLY and CDR2 FYNNEI. CDR3 loop: CAIGGDSGANVLTF. In DNA form, the CDR3 reads TGTGCCATCGGGGGGGACTCTGGGGCCAACGTCCTGACTTTC.

The chain links TRBV25-1 to TRBJ2-3; no clear D. Trimming took off 6 bases at V and 0 bases at J, with 19 bases between the two ends. Per germline, CDR1 MGHDK and CDR2 SYGVNS. The CDR3 length is 17 residues. CDR3 in DNA: TGTGCCAGCAGCCCCCGCGGCCGGAGTGTTAGCACAGATACGCAGTATTTT. It specifies CASSPRGRSVSTDTQYF.

V usage is TRBV28 and J usage is TRBJ2-7; D might be TRBD2 (5 bases). Germline lookup yields CDR1 MDHEN and CDR2 SYDVKM. V lost 10 bases to trimming and J lost 6 bases, with 19 bases between them. This CDR3 is 13 amino acids long. The CDR3 nucleotides read TGTGCCACCATGCGGTTTTCGGGATCCGAGCAGTACTTC. Translating it yields CATMRFSGSEQYF.

This chain uses TRBV28 with TRBJ2-2; 10 bases are shared with TRBD1. Germline V lookup: CDR1 MDHEN, CDR2 SYDVKM. This CDR3 spans 15 amino acids. V shed 3 bases, J shed 6 bases, and the junction held 4 bases outside the gene matches. CDR3 residues: CASSFIGTGAGELFF. The CDR3 DNA follows: TGTGCCAGCAGTTTTATAGGGACAGGGGCCGGGGAGCTGTTTTTT.

The rearrangement joins TRBV6-2 or TRBV6-3 to TRBJ1-5; D is perhaps TRBD1 (5 bases). CDR3 length: 13 residues. Trimming cost V 5 bases and J 6 bases, with 11 bases left between them. CDR1 and CDR2 from the germline V gene are MNHEY and SVGEGT. The CDR3 loop reads CASSTTEPQPQHF. The CDR3 bases are TGTGCCAGCAGTACGACAGAGCCTCAGCCCCAGCATTTT.

The V gene is TRBV28, the J gene TRBJ2-5, with D perhaps TRBD1 (6 bases). The CDR3 covers 14 residues. Germline V gives CDR1 MDHEN, CDR2 SYDVKM. The V end lost 6 bases, the J end lost 2 bases, and 13 bases lay between the germline ends. The CDR3 protein is CASRTGGQQETQYF. The CDR3 region has the DNA TGTGCCAGCAGGACCGGAGGACAGCAAGAGACCCAGTACTTC.

The chain carries TRBV28 and TRBJ1-4; TRBD1 agrees at 7 bases. After removal of 6 bases from V and 8 bases from J, the junction contained 12 bases not matched to a gene. This CDR3 region has 15 residues. Germline V gene sequence: CDR1 MDHEN, CDR2 SYDVKM. CDR3 DNA: TGTGCCAGCAGACCCCGGGACAGCGGGCGGGAAAAACTGTTTTTT. Its protein is CASRPRDSGREKLFF.

V gene TRBV4-3 combines with J gene TRBJ2-7; 7 positions match TRBD2. Trimming cost V 1 base and J 2 bases; bases outside gene matches: 11. Looked up from germline, CDR1 is LGHNA and CDR2 is YSLEER. The CDR3 has 17 amino acids. DNA of the CDR3: TGCGCCAGCAGCCAAGCAACCCAGACTAGCAGGGCCTACGAGCAGTACTTC. It yields the protein CASSQATQTSRAYEQYF.

CDR3 bases: TGTGCCAGTAGTATGGGAGGGATTGATCCACCCCTCCACTTT. As protein: CASSMGGIDPPLHF. This chain connects TRBV19 to TRBJ1-6; D unclear. V was clipped by 3 bases and J by 11 bases, with 14 bases between them. This CDR3 has 14 residues. In germline, CDR1 is LNHDA, CDR2 SQIVND (reference sequence). Variable domain in full (rest from reference TRBV19 and TRBJ1-6): DGGITQSPKYLFRKEGQNVTLSCEQNLNHDAMYWYRQDPGQGLRLIYYSQIVNDFQKGDIAEGYSVSREKKESFPLTVTSAQKNPTAFYLCASSMGGIDPPLHFGNGTRLTVT.

This rearrangement joins TRBV28 to TRBJ1-2; 7 bases map to TRBD1. The CDR3 runs to 13 residues. With 10 bases clipped from V and 2 bases from J, the junction kept 7 bases outside the gene matches. CDR1 and CDR2 from the germline V gene are MDHEN and SYDVKM. The CDR3 spells CATRDSKNYGYTF. The CDR3 nucleotides read TGTGCCACGCGGGACAGCAAAAACTATGGCTACACCTTC.

This clone was seen a handful of times. This chain uses TRBV7-8 with TRBJ2-7; the D gene is possibly TRBD1 (7 bases). Germline values: CDR1 SGHVS, CDR2 FQNEAQ. V lost 5 bases, J lost 4 bases, and 15 bases lay in between. This CDR3 has 14 amino acids. The CDR3 here is CASSRGTDPYEQYF. CDR3 in DNA: TGTGCCAGCAGCCGGGGGACAGACCCTTACGAGCAGTACTTC.

This sequence joins TRBV5-1 and TRBJ2-3, with D unclear. Trimming removed 2 bases from V and 0 bases from J, with 13 bases in between. The CDR3 length is 16 residues. CDR1 is SGHRS, CDR2 YFSETQ, per germline. CDR3 region: CASSLTPIRSTDTQYF. CDR3 nucleotide sequence: TGCGCCAGCAGCTTAACCCCCATCAGAAGCACAGATACGCAGTATTTT.

The chain recombines TRBV28 with TRBJ2-1; possibly TRBD1 for D (6 bases). The germline CDR1 and CDR2 sequences are MDHEN and SYDVKM. The CDR3 is made up of 18 amino acids. The V end lost 3 bases, the J end lost 8 bases, and 26 bases lay between the germline ends. Written as DNA, the CDR3 is TGTGCCAGCAGTTTTGGACAGACCACTACCCGGGCGGTGGATGAGCAGTTCTTC. Its translation: CASSFGQTTTRAVDEQFF.

V usage is TRBV13 and J usage is TRBJ2-3, with TRBD2 matching over 9 bases. J gave up 3 bases and V 1 base, and 5 bases lay outside the gene matches. CDR3 length equals 16 residues. Germline V gives CDR1 PRHDT, CDR2 FYEKMQ (reference sequence). The CDR3 DNA reads TGTGCCAGCAGCTTAGTTGCGGGGGGGGTTACAGATACGCAGTATTTT. This gives the protein CASSLVAGGVTDTQYF.

The chain joins TRBV9 to TRBJ2-6; D might be TRBD2 (6 bases). Between the trimmed V and J ends, which lost 2 bases and 1 base, there was a span of 10 bases. The CDR3 runs to 16 residues. The germline gives CDR1 SGDLS, CDR2 YYNGEE. The CDR3 DNA sequence: TGTGCCAGCAGCGTTTCGGGGGTTTCTGGGGCCAACGTCCTGACTTTC. Protein: CASSVSGVSGANVLTF.

The V gene is TRBV5-1, the J gene TRBJ2-3, with TRBD1 matching over 7 bases. The CDR3 length is 15 residues. Germline V lookup: CDR1 SGHRS, CDR2 YFSETQ. V shed 1 base, J shed 4 bases, and the junction held 6 bases outside the gene matches. CDR3 nucleotide sequence: TGCGCCAGCAGCTTGACGGGACAGAGCTCAGATACGCAGTATTTT. Its translation is CASSLTGQSSDTQYF.

This clone was seen a handful of times. The chain recombines TRBV7-9 with TRBJ2-1; 10 bases align to TRBD2. Losses at the gene ends were 2 bases for V and 3 bases for J; bases not matched to a gene: 13. The germline CDR1 and CDR2 sequences are SEHNR and FQNEAQ (reference sequence). This CDR3 region has 19 residues. The CDR3 loop reads CASSLRGLLAGVNYNEQFF. The CDR3 coding sequence is TGTGCCAGCAGCTTAAGGGGGCTGCTAGCGGGAGTTAACTACAATGAGCAGTTCTTC.

The chain carries TRBV19 and TRBJ2-1; 7 nucleotides align to TRBD1. The CDR3 sequence is 14 residues long. The germline V gene has CDR1 LNHDA and CDR2 SQIVND (reference sequence). V shed 6 bases, J shed 5 bases, and the junction held 7 bases outside the gene matches. CDR3 in amino acids: CASRRSTGDNEQFF. The DNA of the CDR3 is TGTGCCAGTAGGCGTTCCACAGGGGACAATGAGCAGTTCTTC.

The chain recombines TRBV28 with TRBJ2-1, with D unresolved. V was clipped by 4 bases and J by 1 base, with 17 bases between them. The length of the CDR3 is 17 residues. Looked up from germline, CDR1 is MDHEN and CDR2 is SYDVKM. CDR3 coding DNA: TGTGCCAGCAGTTCCTACTTAGACGTCGGGTCCTACAATGAGCAGTTCTTC. It yields the protein CASSSYLDVGSYNEQFF.

The rearrangement joins TRBV9 to TRBJ2-3; a possible D gene is TRBD1 (5 bases). The CDR3 length is 16 residues. Trimming shortened V by 4 bases and J by 1 base, and 16 bases separated the two germline ends. Germline values: CDR1 SGDLS, CDR2 YYNGEE. DNA for the CDR3: TGTGCCAGCAGCTGGACGGCTGGACAAGGCACAGATACGCAGTATTTT. Encoded protein: CASSWTAGQGTDTQYF.

The chain couples TRBV4-1 to TRBJ1-5; weak D call: TRBD1 (5 bases). This CDR3 has 16 residues. From germline, CDR1 is MGHRA and CDR2 YSYEKL. Trimming left V 0 bases short and J 0 bases short, with 9 bases between. The CDR3 DNA follows: TGCGCCAGCAGCCAAGATCGGGGGGGTAGCAATCAGCCCCAGCATTTT. This codes for CASSQDRGGSNQPQHF.

This sequence joins TRBV6-5 and TRBJ2-1, with TRBD1 matching 10 bases. The J segment lost 9 bases and the V segment lost 4 bases, leaving 9 bases of the junction unmatched. CDR1 and CDR2 from the germline V gene are MNHEY and SVGAGI. The CDR3 totals 15 residues. The CDR3 DNA sequence: TGTGCCAGCAGTTTTAGACAGGGGGCGCAGGGTGAGCAGTTCTTC. This sequence encodes CASSFRQGAQGEQFF.

This sequence joins TRBV5-1 and TRBJ1-1; D is undetermined. Trimming left V 0 bases short and J 0 bases short, with 12 bases between. CDR3 length: 16 residues. Per germline, CDR1 SGHRS and CDR2 YFSETQ. In nucleotides, the CDR3 is TGCGCCAGCAGCTTGGTGCCTAACAGTATGAACACTGAAGCTTTCTTT. It yields the protein CASSLVPNSMNTEAFF.